The present TCR beta chain was sequenced within a study of T cells in Graves' hyperthyroidism and ophthalmopathy. Trimming left V 4 bases short and J 6 bases short, with 22 bases between. The CDR3 extends over 17 amino acids. The study enrolled patients aged 18 to 65 with newly diagnosed hyperthyroidism of under 2 months' duration. Each 10 ml fresh peripheral blood draw supplied the PBMCs. Amplification of TCR beta CDR3 regions used RNA as the template. Researchers ran a first-round RT-PCR on the TCR CDR3 using the HTBI primer set. TCRdb reanalysed the multiplex PCR reads using MiXCR and keeps one entry per CDR3 protein. The sample includes 400,000 to 550,000 distinct CDR3 sequences, about an eighth of them seen just once. Points from the study as a whole: Most thyroid clonotypes that were expanded above 0.001 also turned up in blood.

With regard to this clonotype: Its antigen is not known.

The chain combines TRBV12-3 or TRBV12-4 with TRBJ2-1; D gene uncertain. The origin of this receptor is a woman between 18 and 29 years old with Graves' hyperthyroidism. What was sequenced was blood. The CDR3 coding sequence is TGTGCCAGCAGTTCGGAACAGCGCTTCAGCTCCCGCAATGAGCAGTTCTTC. It specifies CASSSEQRFSSRNEQFF.